This is a list of T cell receptor beta chains from one sample in a study of OX40 agonist ivuxolimab in advanced cancers. The method was immunoSEQ multiplex PCR; TCRdb's version includes in-frame clones alone and lacks a portion of them. The sample has about 61,000 clones, 82% seen once. The specimen was CD4+ or CD8+ T cells sorted from blood, collected in a trial of the OX40 agonist ivuxolimab. These receptors were collected from an adult with an advanced solid tumor such as melanoma, head and neck, liver or kidney cancer. Each CDR3 is given with its conserved first and last residue. D genes are given only for firm matches. Clone size is given for some rows only: seen once, a few or many times, or a class if the clone is expanded.

J gene: TRBJ2-1; D gene: -; clone size: -; V gene: TRBV6-5; CDR3 protein: CASSYFGQFNEQFF; CDR3 DNA: TGTGCCAGCAGTTACTTCGGACAATTCAATGAGCAGTTCTTC
J gene: TRBJ2-1; D gene: -; clone size: -; V gene: TRBV7-2; CDR3 protein: CASSSREDHLSKFF; CDR3 DNA: TGTGCCAGCAGCTCTCGGGAAGACCACCTCTCAAAGTTCTTC
J gene: TRBJ2-3; D gene: -; clone size: -; V gene: TRBV19; CDR3 protein: CASSIGPSVGPDTQYF; CDR3 DNA: TGTGCCAGTAGTATTGGTCCTAGCGTGGGCCCAGATACGCAGTATTTT
J gene: TRBJ2-3; D gene: TRBD2; clone size: -; V gene: TRBV10-3; CDR3 protein: CAISERAGTSGRTDTQYF; CDR3 DNA: TGTGCCATCAGTGAACGCGCGGGGACTAGCGGGAGAACAGATACGCAGTATTTT
J gene: TRBJ1-2; D gene: -; clone size: -; V gene: TRBV28; CDR3 protein: CASSSEVNLRFGYTF; CDR3 DNA: TGTGCCAGCAGTTCAGAGGTCAATCTACGCTTTGGCTACACCTTC
J gene: TRBJ2-1; D gene: -; clone size: few; V gene: TRBV6-4; CDR3 protein: CASSETDNSYNEQFF; CDR3 DNA: TGTGCCAGCAGTGAGACAGATAACTCCTACAATGAGCAGTTCTTC
J gene: TRBJ1-2; D gene: -; clone size: -; V gene: TRBV15; CDR3 protein: CATSNQRGYGYTF; CDR3 DNA: TGTGCCACCAGCAATCAGAGGGGCTATGGCTACACCTTC
J gene: TRBJ2-3; D gene: -; clone size: once; V gene: TRBV5-1; CDR3 protein: CASSLGGDTQYF; CDR3 DNA: TGCGCCAGCAGCTTGGGAGGGGATACGCAGTATTTT
J gene: TRBJ2-2; D gene: -; clone size: few; V gene: TRBV11-2; CDR3 protein: CASSLGSGVGELFF; CDR3 DNA: TGTGCCAGCAGCTTAGGTTCGGGAGTCGGGGAGCTGTTTTTT
J gene: TRBJ2-5; D gene: -; clone size: few; V gene: TRBV4-2; CDR3 protein: CASSQEGRAYQETQYF; CDR3 DNA: TGTGCCAGCAGCCAAGAGGGGCGGGCGTACCAAGAGACCCAGTACTTC
J gene: TRBJ2-7; D gene: -; clone size: -; V gene: TRBV19; CDR3 protein: CATGAPGGFYEQYF; CDR3 DNA: TGTGCCACCGGCGCGCCTGGAGGGTTCTACGAGCAGTACTTC
J gene: TRBJ1-2; D gene: -; clone size: -; V gene: TRBV6-1; CDR3 protein: CASLLGAEIHVGYTF; CDR3 DNA: TGTGCCAGCTTATTGGGGGCAGAAATCCATGTTGGCTACACCTTC
J gene: TRBJ2-1; D gene: TRBD2; clone size: few; V gene: TRBV4-1; CDR3 protein: CASSHTGGRNEQFF; CDR3 DNA: TGCGCCAGCAGCCATACGGGAGGGCGGAATGAGCAGTTCTTC
J gene: TRBJ1-3; D gene: -; clone size: medium-sized; V gene: TRBV7-9; CDR3 protein: CASSPKIRFGNTIYF; CDR3 DNA: TGTGCCAGCAGCCCGAAGATCCGATTCGGAAACACCATATATTTT
J gene: TRBJ2-3; D gene: -; clone size: -; V gene: TRBV18; CDR3 protein: CASLSLSTDTQYF; CDR3 DNA: TGTGCCAGCTTAAGCCTGAGTACAGATACGCAGTATTTT
J gene: TRBJ2-7; D gene: -; clone size: -; V gene: TRBV2; CDR3 protein: CASSAQGGSYEQYF; CDR3 DNA: TGTGCCAGCAGCGCCCAAGGGGGCTCCTACGAGCAGTACTTC
J gene: TRBJ2-1; D gene: TRBD1; clone size: once; V gene: TRBV5-1; CDR3 protein: CASTPLQGRDEQFF; CDR3 DNA: TGCGCCAGCACCCCCTTACAGGGGAGAGATGAGCAGTTCTTC
J gene: TRBJ1-1; D gene: TRBD1; clone size: -; V gene: TRBV27; CDR3 protein: CASSFWDRVGTEAFF; CDR3 DNA: TGTGCCAGCAGTTTCTGGGACAGGGTAGGGACTGAAGCTTTCTTT
J gene: TRBJ1-5; D gene: -; clone size: once; V gene: TRBV30; CDR3 protein: CAWSVLGTLNQPQHF; CDR3 DNA: TGTGCCTGGAGTGTACTGGGCACCTTGAATCAGCCCCAGCATTTT
J gene: TRBJ2-3; D gene: -; clone size: -; V gene: TRBV18; CDR3 protein: CASSPPGIGGTDTQYF; CDR3 DNA: TGTGCCAGCTCACCACCAGGGATAGGGGGCACAGATACGCAGTATTTT
J gene: TRBJ2-7; D gene: -; clone size: -; V gene: TRBV15; CDR3 protein: CATSRDQGLYEQYF; CDR3 DNA: TGTGCCACCAGCAGAGATCAAGGACTCTACGAGCAGTACTTC
J gene: TRBJ2-3; D gene: -; clone size: few; V gene: TRBV10-3; CDR3 protein: CAISEGGSTDTQYF; CDR3 DNA: TGTGCCATCAGTGAAGGTGGGAGCACAGATACGCAGTATTTT
J gene: TRBJ1-5; D gene: -; clone size: many; V gene: TRBV28; CDR3 protein: CASSFAGSSNQPQHF; CDR3 DNA: TGTGCCAGCAGTTTTGCGGGGAGTAGCAATCAGCCCCAGCATTTT
J gene: TRBJ2-3; D gene: -; clone size: few; V gene: TRBV7-9; CDR3 protein: CASSLGGRREQYF; CDR3 DNA: TGTGCCAGCAGCTTAGGGGGGCGGAGGGAGCAGTATTTT
J gene: TRBJ2-3; D gene: -; clone size: -; V gene: TRBV28; CDR3 protein: CASSLRETGKDTQYF; CDR3 DNA: TGTGCCAGCAGTTTGCGAGAAACAGGGAAAGATACGCAGTATTTT
J gene: TRBJ1-5; D gene: -; clone size: -; V gene: TRBV1; CDR3 protein: CTSSQGCGQGSGSPLYSNQPQHF; CDR3 DNA: TGCACCAGCAGCCAAGGTTGCGGACAGGGGAGTGGGAGTCCCCTTTATAGCAATCAGCCCCAGCATTTT
J gene: TRBJ1-1; D gene: -; clone size: -; V gene: TRBV18; CDR3 protein: CASSPYLGENTEAFF; CDR3 DNA: TGTGCCAGCTCACCATATCTAGGAGAAAACACTGAAGCTTTCTTT
J gene: TRBJ1-1; D gene: TRBD1; clone size: -; V gene: TRBV12-5; CDR3 protein: CASGSGQPNTEAFF; CDR3 DNA: TGTGCTAGTGGTTCGGGACAGCCGAACACTGAAGCTTTCTTT
J gene: TRBJ2-5; D gene: TRBD1; clone size: -; V gene: TRBV9; CDR3 protein: CASSVGQGAGETQYF; CDR3 DNA: TGTGCCAGCAGCGTAGGTCAGGGGGCGGGAGAGACCCAGTACTTC
J gene: TRBJ2-5; D gene: -; clone size: -; V gene: TRBV28; CDR3 protein: CASRTAGAGKTQYF; CDR3 DNA: TGTGCCAGCCGCACGGCGGGGGCGGGAAAGACCCAGTACTTC
J gene: TRBJ2-3; D gene: TRBD2; clone size: -; V gene: TRBV4-2; CDR3 protein: CASSRQQSGLAATDTQYF; CDR3 DNA: TGTGCCAGCAGCCGTCAACAGTCGGGACTAGCGGCCACAGATACGCAGTATTTT
J gene: TRBJ2-3; D gene: TRBD1; clone size: -; V gene: TRBV11-3; CDR3 protein: CASSPGQGTDTQYF; CDR3 DNA: TGTGCCAGCAGCCCGGGACAGGGGACAGATACGCAGTATTTT
J gene: TRBJ2-7; D gene: TRBD2; clone size: -; V gene: TRBV7-6; CDR3 protein: CASGGLADTEQYF; CDR3 DNA: TGTGCCAGCGGCGGTCTAGCGGACACCGAGCAGTACTTC
J gene: TRBJ2-6; D gene: -; clone size: -; V gene: TRBV9; CDR3 protein: CASSVISGANVLTF; CDR3 DNA: TGTGCCAGCAGCGTTATCTCTGGGGCCAACGTCCTGACTTTC
J gene: TRBJ2-3; D gene: -; clone size: -; V gene: TRBV5-6; CDR3 protein: CASSFMAGIADTQYF; CDR3 DNA: TGTGCCAGCAGCTTCATGGCGGGAATCGCAGATACGCAGTATTTT
J gene: TRBJ2-1; D gene: -; clone size: -; V gene: TRBV7-2; CDR3 protein: CASSYSLWGRPSYNEQFF; CDR3 DNA: TGTGCCAGCAGCTACAGTTTGTGGGGGCGTCCCTCCTACAATGAGCAGTTCTTC
J gene: TRBJ2-1; D gene: -; clone size: -; V gene: TRBV20-1; CDR3 protein: CSAPPYNEQFF; CDR3 DNA: TGCAGTGCCCCACCGTACAATGAGCAGTTCTTC
J gene: TRBJ2-5; D gene: -; clone size: -; V gene: TRBV29-1; CDR3 protein: CSVAQGGSQETQYF; CDR3 DNA: TGCAGCGTTGCGCAGGGCGGAAGCCAAGAGACCCAGTACTTC
J gene: TRBJ2-5; D gene: -; clone size: -; V gene: TRBV15; CDR3 protein: CATSRDTGQETQYF; CDR3 DNA: TGTGCCACCAGCAGAGATACCGGGCAAGAGACCCAGTACTTC
J gene: TRBJ1-5; D gene: -; clone size: -; V gene: TRBV4-3; CDR3 protein: CASSQDVGEGQPQHF; CDR3 DNA: TGCGCCAGCAGCCAAGATGTAGGGGAAGGGCAGCCCCAGCATTTT